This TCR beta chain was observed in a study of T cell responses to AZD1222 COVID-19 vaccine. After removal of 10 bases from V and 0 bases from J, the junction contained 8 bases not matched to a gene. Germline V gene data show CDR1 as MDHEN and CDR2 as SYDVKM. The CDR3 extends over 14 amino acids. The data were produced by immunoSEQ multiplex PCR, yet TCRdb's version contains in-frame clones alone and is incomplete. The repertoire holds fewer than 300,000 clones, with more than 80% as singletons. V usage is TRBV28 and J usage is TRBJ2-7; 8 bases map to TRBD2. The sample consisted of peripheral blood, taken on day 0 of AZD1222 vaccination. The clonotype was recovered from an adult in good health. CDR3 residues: CATAGREASYEQYF. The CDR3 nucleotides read TGTGCCACCGCTGGGCGGGAGGCCTCCTACGAGCAGTACTTC.